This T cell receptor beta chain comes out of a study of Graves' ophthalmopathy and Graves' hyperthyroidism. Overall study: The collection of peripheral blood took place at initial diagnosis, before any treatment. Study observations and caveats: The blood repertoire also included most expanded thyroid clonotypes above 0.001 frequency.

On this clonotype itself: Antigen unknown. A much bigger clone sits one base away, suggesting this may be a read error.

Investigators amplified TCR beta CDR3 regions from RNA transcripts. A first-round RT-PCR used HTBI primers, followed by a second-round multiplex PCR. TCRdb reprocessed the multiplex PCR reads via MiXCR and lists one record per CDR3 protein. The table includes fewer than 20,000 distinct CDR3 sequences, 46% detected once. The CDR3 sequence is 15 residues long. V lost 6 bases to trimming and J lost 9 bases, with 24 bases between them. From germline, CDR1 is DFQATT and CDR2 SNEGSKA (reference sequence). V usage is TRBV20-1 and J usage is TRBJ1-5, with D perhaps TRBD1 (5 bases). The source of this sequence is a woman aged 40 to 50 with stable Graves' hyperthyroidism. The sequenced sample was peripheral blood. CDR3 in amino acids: CSARDPGARHRPQHF. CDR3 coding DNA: TGCAGTGCGAGGGACCCCGGGGCCCGCCATCGGCCCCAGCATTTT.